This TCR beta chain was documented in a study of response to subunit inactivated influenza vaccine. This clonotype was picked up many times. The antigen is unknown. One entry per CDR3 protein results from TCRdb running MiXCR on the RT-PCR reads. The sample lists more than 600,000 distinct CDR3 sequences, roughly 20% occurring once. Regarding the study as a whole: T cells newly recruited by each seasonal influenza vaccination are few, the authors suggested.

With 5 bases clipped from V and 6 bases from J, the junction kept 5 bases outside the gene matches. Germline CDR1 MNHEY, CDR2 SVGEGT. This CDR3 contains 15 residues. Sequences were derived from PBMCs from blood, sampled around 5 days after vaccination. The chain employs TRBV6-2 or TRBV6-3 and TRBJ2-6, with 9 bases fitting TRBD1. The TCR sequence derives from a middle-aged man who received an inactivated influenza vaccine. CDR3 nucleotides: TGTGCCAGCAGTCACCGGACAGGGGCGGCCAACGTCCTGACTTTC. It is translated as CASSHRTGAANVLTF.